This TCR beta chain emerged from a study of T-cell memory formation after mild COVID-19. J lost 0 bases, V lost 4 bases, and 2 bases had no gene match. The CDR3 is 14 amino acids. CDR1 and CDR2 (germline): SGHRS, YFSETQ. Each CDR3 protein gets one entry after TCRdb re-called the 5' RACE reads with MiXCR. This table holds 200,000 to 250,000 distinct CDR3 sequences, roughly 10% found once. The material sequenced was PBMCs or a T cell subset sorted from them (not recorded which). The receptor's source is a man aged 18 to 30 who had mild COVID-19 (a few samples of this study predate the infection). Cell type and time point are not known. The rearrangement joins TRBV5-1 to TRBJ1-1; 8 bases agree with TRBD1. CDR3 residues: CASSADRVNTEAFF. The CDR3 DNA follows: TGCGCCAGCAGCGCGGACAGGGTGAACACTGAAGCTTTCTTT.